Below, 31 T cell receptor beta chains from the same sample are listed, as sequenced in a study of cytomegalovirus exposure and HLA in healthy donors. It was with 60 Vbeta and 13 Jbeta primers that the PCR ran. Here immunoSEQ multiplex PCR was the method, and the copy in TCRdb shows in-frame clones only, minus some. Found here are fewer than 95,000 clones, roughly 72% of them singletons; the top ten hold approximately 0.56%. What was sequenced was PBMCs. Receptors were obtained from a man aged 25-40 years in good health and CMV-seronegative.

V is TRBV9 and J is TRBJ2-2; 9 bases map to TRBD1. J was trimmed by 4 bases and V by 2 bases; bases with no gene match: 9. CDR3 size: 17 residues. Germline CDR1 is SGDLS and CDR2 is YYNGEE. CDR3 residues: CASSVRRDREVTGELFF. For the CDR3, the DNA is TGTGCCAGCAGCGTGAGAAGGGACAGGGAGGTCACCGGGGAGCTGTTTTTT.

The rearrangement links TRBV25-1 to TRBJ1-1, with 8 bases lining up with TRBD1. This CDR3 contains 14 residues. V gave up 6 bases and J gave up 8 bases; unmatched junction bases: 11. Per the germline V gene, CDR1 is MGHDK and CDR2 is SYGVNS. The CDR3 protein is CASRSPSDRVEAFF. The CDR3 DNA reads as TGTGCCAGCAGATCGCCCTCGGACAGGGTGGAAGCTTTCTTT.

The chain couples TRBV7-2 to TRBJ2-2; TRBD1 matches at 8 bases. V shed 4 bases and J 0 bases; nucleotides not matched to a gene: 1. Germline V gives CDR1 SGHTA, CDR2 FQGNSA. There are 15 residues in the CDR3. This chain's CDR3 is CASSSGGANTGELFF. As DNA, the CDR3 is TGTGCCAGCAGCTCAGGGGGCGCGAACACCGGGGAGCTGTTTTTT.

This clone has a handful of counts. The genes are TRBV5-1 and TRBJ1-2; 7 bases are a match to TRBD1. The CDR3 length is 14 residues. J lost 7 bases, V lost 4 bases, and 10 bases had no gene match. Germline values: CDR1 SGHRS, CDR2 YFSETQ. CDR3 in DNA: TGCGCCAGCAGCCCCGGGACAGACAATTTTGGCTACACCTTC. This sequence encodes CASSPGTDNFGYTF.

This clone showed up just a few times. The V call is TRBV6-6, the J call TRBJ1-6; 8 bases are shared with TRBD1. Germline values: CDR1 MNHNY, CDR2 SVGAGI (reference sequence). The CDR3 is made up of 15 amino acids. With 6 bases clipped from V and 10 bases from J, the junction kept 11 bases outside the gene matches. The chain's CDR3 is CASRHSGQAASPLHF. In DNA, the CDR3 is TGTGCCAGCAGGCACTCGGGACAGGCAGCGTCACCCCTCCACTTT.

This chain uses TRBV29-1 with TRBJ1-3; 11 nucleotides line up with TRBD1. V was clipped by 4 bases and J by 1 base; unmatched bases: 6. The V gene's germline CDR1 is SQVTM and CDR2 ANQGSEA. CDR3 length: 16 amino acids. The CDR3 coding sequence is TGCAGCGTTGCGAAAGGACAGGGGGCATCTGGAAACACCATATATTTT. This sequence encodes CSVAKGQGASGNTIYF.

V and J are TRBV12-2 and TRBJ2-7; the DNA was not compared with TRBD1, the D call given in the table. TRBV12-2 is an annotated pseudogene. CDR3 size: 17 residues. The CDR3 here is CASRLYPDRSCSYEQYF. CDR3 sequence (DNA): TGTGCAAGTCGCTTATACCCCGACAGATCCTGCTCCTACGAGCAGTACTTC.

This clone was seen a few times. The chain couples TRBV15 to TRBJ1-1; D is ambiguous. The CDR3 is 12 residues long. The germline CDR1 and CDR2 sequences are LNHNV and YYDKDF (reference sequence). V gave up 5 bases and J gave up 7 bases, with 11 bases separating them. The CDR3 DNA reads as TGTGCCACCAGCGTCTACCAATATGAAGCTTTCTTT. Translated, it gives CATSVYQYEAFF. The variable domain in full, completed from reference TRBV15 and TRBJ1-1, reads DAMVIQNPRYQVTQFGKPVTLSCSQTLNHNVMYWYQQKSSQAPKLLFHYYDKDFNNEADTPDNFQSRRPNTSFCFLDIRSPGLGDTAMYLCATSVYQYEAFFGQGTRLTVV.

The V call is TRBV6-5, the J call TRBJ1-1, with D uncertain. From germline, CDR1 is MNHEY and CDR2 SVGAGI. V shed 7 bases and J shed 3 bases, with 18 bases lying between them. The CDR3 extends over 15 amino acids. CDR3 in amino acids: CASNLGLNRDTEAFF. CDR3 DNA: TGTGCCAGCAACCTAGGACTGAATCGGGACACTGAAGCTTTCTTT.

The V call is TRBV7-6, the J call TRBJ2-3; D may be TRBD2 (5 bases). This CDR3 comprises 13 residues. Between the trimmed V and J ends, which lost 5 bases and 5 bases, there was a span of 11 bases. Germline V gene lookup returns CDR1 SGHVS and CDR2 FNYEAQ. The CDR3 sequence: CASSPIAGDTQYF. The CDR3, as DNA: TGTGCCAGCAGCCCCATTGCGGGAGATACGCAGTATTTT.

The chain joins TRBV27 to TRBJ2-5, with D perhaps matching TRBD2 (5 bases). CDR1 MNHEY and CDR2 SMNVEV come from the germline V gene (reference sequence). V dropped 2 bases and J dropped 4 bases, with 11 bases sitting between them. There are 14 residues in the CDR3. In DNA form, the CDR3 reads TGTGCCAGCAGTTTACTAGGGAGACGAGAGACCCAGTACTTC. Protein: CASSLLGRRETQYF.

The chain couples TRBV7-9 to TRBJ1-1; 7 positions match TRBD1. Trimming at V came to 6 bases and at J to 5 bases, leaving 12 bases not matched to a gene. In germline, CDR1 is SEHNR, CDR2 FQNEAQ (reference sequence). CDR3 size: 15 residues. Written as DNA, the CDR3 is TGTGCCAGCAGATACCGACAGGGTACCGATACTGAAGCTTTCTTT. Protein: CASRYRQGTDTEAFF.

V is TRBV28 and J is TRBJ2-1; 13 nucleotides line up with TRBD2. Germline V CDR1 and CDR2: MDHEN, SYDVKM. Losses at the gene ends were 1 base for V and 7 bases for J; bases not matched to a gene: 4. The CDR3 is made up of 16 amino acids. CDR3 residues: CASSLLLTSGRNEQFF. CDR3 sequence (DNA): TGTGCCAGCAGTTTATTACTGACTAGCGGGAGGAATGAGCAGTTCTTC.

The DNA for the CDR3 is TGTGCCAGCAGTAGGGGACTAGCGGGTGCAGATACGCAGTATTTT. It specifies CASSRGLAGADTQYF. The gene calls are TRBV27 and TRBJ2-3, with 12 bases lining up with TRBD2. With V trimmed by 5 bases and J by 4 bases, 4 bases remained unmatched. This CDR3 spans 15 amino acids. Germline lookup yields CDR1 MNHEY and CDR2 SMNVEV (reference sequence).

The rearrangement joins TRBV4-1 to TRBJ1-5; tentative D call: TRBD1 (5 bases). V was shortened by 3 bases and J by 1 base, with 10 bases between the two germline ends. This CDR3 has 15 residues. Per the germline V gene, CDR1 is MGHRA and CDR2 is YSYEKL. The CDR3 sequence: CASSHLQGSNQPQHF. DNA of the CDR3: TGCGCCAGCAGCCACCTGCAGGGAAGCAATCAGCCCCAGCATTTT.

This clone was recorded once. J is TRBJ1-2 and V is TRBV10-3; possible D gene TRBD1, 6 bases. Germline V gene data show CDR1 as ENHRY and CDR2 as SYGVKD. CDR3 size: 10 residues. With 6 bases removed from V and 7 bases from J, the gap between germline ends came to 6 bases. CDR3 residues: CAIRQGGYTF. As DNA, the CDR3 is TGTGCCATCAGACAGGGTGGCTACACCTTC.

This clone was recorded only once. The V call is TRBV5-1, the J call TRBJ1-2; a possible D gene is TRBD1 (5 bases). The ends were cut back, 2 bases at V and 1 base at J, with 9 bases in the middle. Germline CDR1 SGHRS, CDR2 YFSETQ. This CDR3 spans 14 amino acids. CDR3 in DNA: TGCGCCAGCAGCTTAGCTGACAGTAACTATGGCTACACCTTC. Its translation: CASSLADSNYGYTF.

V is TRBV29-1 and J is TRBJ2-5; no clear D gene. CDR3 length: 8 residues. Germline lookup yields CDR1 SQVTM and CDR2 ANQGSEA. V dropped 6 bases and J dropped 9 bases, with 5 bases sitting between them. CDR3 sequence: CSVEAQYF. The CDR3 DNA reads as TGCAGCGTCGAGGCCCAGTACTTC. Full variable domain (rest looked up from reference TRBV29-1 and TRBJ2-5): SAVISQKPSRDICQRGTSLTIQCQVDSQVTMMFWYRQQPGQSLTLIATANQGSEATYESGFVIDKFPISRPNLTFSTLTVSNMSPEDSSIYLCSVEAQYFGPGTRLLVL.

The genes are TRBV18 and TRBJ1-1; unclear D gene. V was shortened by 5 bases and J by 5 bases, with 15 bases between the two germline ends. This CDR3 has 14 residues. Germline CDR1 and CDR2: KGHSH and LQKENI. CDR3 in DNA: TGTGCCAGCTCAGAGGGCAGTACACGGACTGAAGCTTTCTTT. This encodes CASSEGSTRTEAFF.

The chain combines TRBV11-3 with TRBJ2-1; the D gene is possibly TRBD2 (6 bases). Germline V gene data show CDR1 as SGHNT and CDR2 as YENEEA. Trimming shortened V by 5 bases and J by 5 bases, and 22 bases separated the two germline ends. The CDR3 runs 17 residues. CDR3 residues: CASSPPGSLGLNNEQFF. CDR3 coding DNA: TGTGCCAGCAGCCCCCCGGGGTCTTTGGGACTTAACAATGAGCAGTTCTTC.

The genes are TRBV6-5 and TRBJ2-1; 11 bases line up with TRBD2. The CDR3 sequence is 15 residues long. Germline loops: CDR1 MNHEY, CDR2 SVGAGI. V gave up 8 bases and J gave up 4 bases; unmatched junction bases: 7. The CDR3 reads CASRMTSGVYNEQFF. The DNA for the CDR3 is TGTGCCAGCCGCATGACTAGCGGGGTTTACAATGAGCAGTTCTTC.

The rearrangement links TRBV11-2 to TRBJ1-2; no clear D. The CDR3 runs 16 residues. CDR1 and CDR2 from the germline V gene are SGHAT and FQNNGV. Between the trimmed V and J ends, which lost 1 base and 3 bases, there was a span of 15 bases. The CDR3 bases are TGTGCCAGCAGCTTAGGGGCCCCCGGCAGCTACTATGGCTACACCTTC. Encoded protein: CASSLGAPGSYYGYTF. Full variable domain (outside the CDR3, taken from reference TRBV11-2 and TRBJ1-2): EAGVAQSPRYKIIEKRQSVAFWCNPISGHATLYWYQQILGQGPKLLIQFQNNGVVDDSQLPKDRFSAERLKGVDSTLKIQPAKLEDSAVYLCASSLGAPGSYYGYTFGSGTRLTVV.

As DNA, the CDR3 is TGCAGCGTCCGAGCACTAGCGGAGACCCAGTACTTC. Protein sequence: CSVRALAETQYF. The V call is TRBV29-1, the J call TRBJ2-5, with 7 bases matching TRBD2. The length of the CDR3 is 12 residues. Germline V gives CDR1 SQVTM, CDR2 ANQGSEA. Germline trimming cut 6 bases from V and 5 bases from J; bases unmatched to any gene: 6. Drawing the rest from reference TRBV29-1 and TRBJ2-5, the complete variable domain is SAVISQKPSRDICQRGTSLTIQCQVDSQVTMMFWYRQQPGQSLTLIATANQGSEATYESGFVIDKFPISRPNLTFSTLTVSNMSPEDSSIYLCSVRALAETQYFGPGTRLLVL.

The CDR3 bases are TGTGCCAGCAGCCTCGACAGGGTCTATGGCTACACCTTC. This encodes CASSLDRVYGYTF. The chain is built from TRBV7-2 and TRBJ1-2; 7 bases align to TRBD1. Germline V gene lookup returns CDR1 SGHTA and CDR2 FQGNSA. The CDR3 runs to 13 residues. J was trimmed by 4 bases and V by 5 bases; bases with no gene match: 4.

In this sample, this clone turned up once. J is TRBJ1-2 and V is TRBV19; TRBD1 aligns across 8 bases. The CDR3 covers 17 residues. Germline lookup yields CDR1 LNHDA and CDR2 SQIVND (reference sequence). The V and J ends lost 5 bases and 7 bases, in that order; junction bases with no gene match: 18. The CDR3 DNA sequence: TGTGCCAGTAGTTTAAAACCGGGACAGGCTAATCTAGGTGGCTACACCTTC. Translation: CASSLKPGQANLGGYTF.

The chain is built from TRBV19 and TRBJ2-4; D possibly corresponds to TRBD1 (6 bases). CDR3 length: 15 residues. The V end lost 6 bases, the J end lost 2 bases, and 14 bases lay between the germline ends. Germline V gene sequence: CDR1 LNHDA, CDR2 SQIVND (reference sequence). The CDR3 DNA reads as TGTGCCAGTAGGCCGACCGGGACAACCAAAAACATTCAGTACTTC. It translates to CASRPTGTTKNIQYF.

This clone was counted a single time. The CDR3 region is CASTRVGSSLGYTF. The DNA of the CDR3 is TGTGCCAGTACCAGGGTTGGGTCCTCTCTTGGCTACACCTTC. The V call is TRBV27, the J call TRBJ1-2; D perhaps matches TRBD1 (5 bases). Germline V lookup: CDR1 MNHEY, CDR2 SMNVEV (reference sequence). The CDR3 contains 14 residues. Trimming shortened V by 9 bases and J by 7 bases, and 21 bases separated the two germline ends.

The chain links TRBV27 to TRBJ2-7; 7 bases agree with TRBD1. V was pared by 4 bases and J by 4 bases, with 4 bases of the junction left unmatched. This CDR3 has 13 residues. Germline V gives CDR1 MNHEY, CDR2 SMNVEV (reference sequence). The CDR3 region is CASSSGQTYEQYF. DNA of the CDR3: TGTGCCAGCAGTTCGGGACAGACTTACGAGCAGTACTTC.

Note on this clone: It is unclear where the CDR3 begins or ends on the DNA, so no DNA is shown, and the CDR3 is as TCRdb lists it. The chain employs TRBV9 and TRBJ2-1; the D segment call TRBD2 is taken from the table without a DNA check. Germline CDR1 and CDR2: SGDLS and YYNGEE. The CDR3 has 13 residues if both end residues are counted. This chain's CDR3 is CASSVASGSARFF.

A single count supports this clone. The chain uses TRBV7-8 and TRBJ2-7; 14 bases fit TRBD2. After removal of 5 bases from V and 4 bases from J, the junction contained 16 bases not matched to a gene. CDR3 length: 19 residues. Germline CDR1 and CDR2: SGHVS and FQNEAQ. CDR3 coding DNA: TGTGCCAGCAGCGCCAGCACCGGACTAGCGGGGGGCGGGTTTTACGAGCAGTACTTC. Translating it yields CASSASTGLAGGGFYEQYF.

The chain is built from TRBV15 and TRBJ1-2, with D unclear. Trimming removed 0 bases at V and 8 bases at J, with 13 bases between. Germline CDR1 is LNHNV and CDR2 is YYDKDF (reference sequence). The CDR3 contains 14 residues. CDR3 sequence reads: CATSRDMFFVGYTF. For the CDR3, the DNA is TGTGCCACCAGCAGAGATATGTTCTTCGTCGGCTACACCTTC.